This entry lists 9 T cell receptor beta chains sequenced from one sample in a study of control samples from healthy donors and cancer patients. Only in-frame clones appear in the TCRdb table, and some are missing; sequencing was by immunoSEQ multiplex PCR. The sample records about 160,000 clones, about 94% being singletons. Sequenced sample: PBMCs. The receptors were gathered from a man in his 60s with colorectal cancer.

This clone appeared a single time. The CDR3 protein is CASSSHTGVHSPLHF. CDR3 nucleotide sequence: TGTGCCAGCAGCTCACACACAGGGGTACATTCACCCCTCCACTTT. The chain uses TRBV9 and TRBJ1-6, with TRBD1 identical over 7 bases. Germline assignment: CDR1 SGDLS and CDR2 YYNGEE. The CDR3 consists of 15 residues. The trim removed 4 bases at V and 8 bases at J, leaving 9 bases unmatched.

The chain employs TRBV4-1 and TRBJ1-1; D remains ambiguous. Germline V gives CDR1 MGHRA, CDR2 YSYEKL. This CDR3 region has 13 residues. V gave up 1 base and J gave up 5 bases, with 8 bases separating them. The CDR3 loop is CASSQGEGTEAFF. CDR3 bases: TGCGCCAGCAGCCAAGGGGAAGGGACTGAAGCTTTCTTT.

The chain combines TRBV30 with TRBJ1-1; 7 positions agree with TRBD1. From germline, CDR1 is GTSNPN and CDR2 SVGIG (reference sequence). The J segment lost 0 bases and the V segment lost 4 bases, leaving 2 bases of the junction unmatched. This CDR3 region has 13 residues. CDR3 sequence: CAWTTGMNTEAFF. CDR3 DNA: TGTGCCTGGACGACAGGGATGAACACTGAAGCTTTCTTT. The entire variable domain, with the rest obtained from reference TRBV30 and TRBJ1-1, is as follows: SQTIHQWPATLVQPVGSPLSLECTVEGTSNPNLYWYRQAAGRGLQLLFYSVGIGQISSEVPQNLSASRPQDRQFILSSKKLLLSDSGFYLCAWTTGMNTEAFFGQGTRLTVV.

This chain joins TRBV5-1 and TRBJ1-2; D is undetermined. With 0 bases removed from V and 7 bases from J, the gap between germline ends came to 10 bases. Per the germline V gene, CDR1 is SGHRS and CDR2 is YFSETQ. The CDR3 has 13 residues. The DNA for the CDR3 is TGCGCCAGCAGCTTGGGGCAGGAGCTTGGCTACACCTTC. Translation gives CASSLGQELGYTF. Based on the CDR3 plus reference TRBV5-1 and TRBJ1-2, the full variable domain is KAGVTQTPRYLIKTRGQQVTLSCSPISGHRSVSWYQQTPGQGLQFLFEYFSETQRNKGNFPGRFSGRQFSNSRSEMNVSTLELGDSALYLCASSLGQELGYTFGSGTRLTVV.

This clone was observed once. This rearrangement joins TRBV7-9 to TRBJ2-1, with a tentative D call TRBD1 (5 bases). Per the germline V gene, CDR1 is SEHNR and CDR2 is FQNEAQ (reference sequence). The CDR3 consists of 15 residues. V gave up 2 bases and J gave up 4 bases, with 12 bases separating them. The CDR3, as DNA: TGTGCCAGCAGCTTAAATAAGGACACATACAATGAGCAGTTCTTC. Translation gives CASSLNKDTYNEQFF.

V gene TRBV2 combines with J gene TRBJ1-1; 7 bases match TRBD1. Losses at the gene ends were 3 bases for V and 6 bases for J; bases not matched to a gene: 13. Germline-derived CDR1 and CDR2 are SNHLY and FYNNEI. This CDR3 contains 16 residues. In nucleotides, the CDR3 is TGTGCCAGCAGTGACAGACAGGGTGCGGGATACCCTGAAGCTTTCTTT. This translates into CASSDRQGAGYPEAFF. The full variable domain, with the rest looked up from reference TRBV2 and TRBJ1-1, is EPEVTQTPSHQVTQMGQEVILRCVPISNHLYFYWYRQILGQKVEFLVSFYNNEISEKSEIFDDQFSVERPDGSNFTLKIRSTKLEDSAMYFCASSDRQGAGYPEAFFGQGTRLTVV.

CDR3 residues: CASRGSASYNEQFF. CDR3 nucleotides: TGTGCCAGCAGAGGCAGTGCCTCTTACAATGAGCAGTTCTTC. The chain uses TRBV2 and TRBJ2-1, with D unresolved. The CDR3 runs 14 residues. The germline gives CDR1 SNHLY, CDR2 FYNNEI. Trimming took 6 bases from V and 4 from J, leaving 13 bases between them.

This clone was seen just once. This chain links TRBV12-3 or TRBV12-4 with TRBJ2-3, with D maybe TRBD2 (6 bases). This CDR3 region has 11 residues. V shed 9 bases and J shed 8 bases, with 12 bases lying between them. The CDR3 bases are TGTGCCAGTGGACGGGGGTTTACGCAGTATTTT. Translation: CASGRGFTQYF.

This clone showed up just once. The chain links TRBV7-2 to TRBJ1-5; D is possibly TRBD1 (6 bases). This CDR3 comprises 15 residues. The germline V gene encodes CDR1 SGHTA and CDR2 FQGNSA. Between the trimmed V and J ends, which lost 5 bases and 4 bases, there was a span of 15 bases. The CDR3 nucleotides are TGTGCCAGCAGCCCGGAACAGGGACCTAATCAGCCCCAGCATTTT. It encodes CASSPEQGPNQPQHF.